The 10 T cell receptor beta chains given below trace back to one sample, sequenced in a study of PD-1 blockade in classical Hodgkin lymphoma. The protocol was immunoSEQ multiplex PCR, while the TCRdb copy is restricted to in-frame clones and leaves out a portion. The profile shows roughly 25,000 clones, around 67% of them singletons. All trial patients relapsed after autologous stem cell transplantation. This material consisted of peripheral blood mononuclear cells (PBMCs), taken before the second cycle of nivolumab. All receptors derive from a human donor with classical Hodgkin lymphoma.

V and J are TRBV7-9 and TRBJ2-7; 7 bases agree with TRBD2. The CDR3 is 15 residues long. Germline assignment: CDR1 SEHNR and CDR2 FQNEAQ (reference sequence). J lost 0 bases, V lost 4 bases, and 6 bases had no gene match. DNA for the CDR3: TGTGCCAGCAGCTCCACTAGCGATTCCTCCTACGAGCAGTACTTC. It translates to CASSSTSDSSYEQYF.

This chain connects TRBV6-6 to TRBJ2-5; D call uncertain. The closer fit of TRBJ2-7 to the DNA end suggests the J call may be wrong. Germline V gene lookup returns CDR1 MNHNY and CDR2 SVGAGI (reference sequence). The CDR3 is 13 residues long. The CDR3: CASSYKVGYEQYF. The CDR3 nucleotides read TGTGCCAGCAGTTACAAAGTAGGGTACGAGCAGTACTTC.

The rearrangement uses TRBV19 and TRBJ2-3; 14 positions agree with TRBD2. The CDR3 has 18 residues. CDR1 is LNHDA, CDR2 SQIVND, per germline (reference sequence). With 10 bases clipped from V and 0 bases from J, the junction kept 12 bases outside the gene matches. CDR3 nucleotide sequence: TGTGCCACTCGACTAGCGGGAGGGTCCCTACTTAGCACAGATACGCAGTATTTT. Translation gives CATRLAGGSLLSTDTQYF.

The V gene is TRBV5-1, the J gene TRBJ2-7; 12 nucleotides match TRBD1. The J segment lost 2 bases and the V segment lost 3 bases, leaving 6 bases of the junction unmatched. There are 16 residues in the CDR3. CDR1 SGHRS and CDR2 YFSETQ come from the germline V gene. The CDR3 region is CASSSGGTGGAYEQYF. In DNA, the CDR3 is TGCGCCAGCAGCTCTGGGGGGACAGGGGGCGCCTACGAGCAGTACTTC.

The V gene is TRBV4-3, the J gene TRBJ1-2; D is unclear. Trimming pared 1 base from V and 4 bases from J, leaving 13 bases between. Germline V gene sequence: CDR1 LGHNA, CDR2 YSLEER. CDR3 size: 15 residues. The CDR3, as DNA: TGCGCCAGCAGCCAAGTACGGGGTCCCTCCTATGGCTACACCTTC. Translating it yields CASSQVRGPSYGYTF.

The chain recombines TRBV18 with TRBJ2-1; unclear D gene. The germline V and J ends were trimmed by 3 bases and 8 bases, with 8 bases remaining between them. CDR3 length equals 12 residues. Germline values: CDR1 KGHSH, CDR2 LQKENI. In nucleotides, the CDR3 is TGTGCCAGCTCACCTTGGGTTTATGAGCAGTTCTTC. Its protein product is CASSPWVYEQFF.

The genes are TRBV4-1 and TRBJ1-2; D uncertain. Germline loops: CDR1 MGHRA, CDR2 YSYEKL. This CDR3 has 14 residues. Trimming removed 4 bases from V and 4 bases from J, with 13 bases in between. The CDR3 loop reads CASSLPDRPYGYTF. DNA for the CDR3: TGCGCCAGCAGCCTCCCGGACCGACCCTATGGCTACACCTTC.

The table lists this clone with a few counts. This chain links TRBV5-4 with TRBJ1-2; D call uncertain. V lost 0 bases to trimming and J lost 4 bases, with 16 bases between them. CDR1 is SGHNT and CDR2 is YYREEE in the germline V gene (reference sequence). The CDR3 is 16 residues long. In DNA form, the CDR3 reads TGTGCCAGCAGCTTGGACTCCCAGCGGGCGTCCTATGGCTACACCTTC. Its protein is CASSLDSQRASYGYTF. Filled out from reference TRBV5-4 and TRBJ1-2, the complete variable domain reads ETGVTQSPTHLIKTRGQQVTLRCSSQSGHNTVSWYQQALGQGPQFIFQYYREEENGRGNFPPRFSGLQFPNYSSELNVNALELDDSALYLCASSLDSQRASYGYTFGSGTRLTVV.

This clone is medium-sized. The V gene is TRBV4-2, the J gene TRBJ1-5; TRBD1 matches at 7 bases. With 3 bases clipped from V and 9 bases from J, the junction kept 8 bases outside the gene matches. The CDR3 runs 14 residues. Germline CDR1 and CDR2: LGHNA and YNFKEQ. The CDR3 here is CASSQEQGIPPQHF. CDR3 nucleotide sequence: TGTGCCAGCAGCCAGGAACAGGGGATCCCGCCCCAGCATTTT.

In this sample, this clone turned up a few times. The CDR3 here is CASSQALGQAIYNEQFF. Here the CDR3 DNA reads TGCGCCAGCAGCCAAGCACTCGGACAGGCCATCTACAATGAGCAGTTCTTC. The chain joins TRBV4-3 to TRBJ2-1, with 7 bases that match TRBD1. The trim removed 1 base at V and 3 bases at J, leaving 9 bases unmatched. There are 17 residues in the CDR3. Germline values: CDR1 LGHNA, CDR2 YSLEER.